A selection of T cell receptor beta chains follows, all from one sample in a study of T-cell reconstitution after alpha-beta-depleted transplantation in children. MiXCR, applied by TCRdb to the PCR reads, yields one record per CDR3 protein. Here the sample spans 600,000 to 800,000 distinct CDR3 sequences, around 13% being singletons. Sequenced material: PBMCs, taken before TCRalphabeta/CD19-depleted stem cell transplant. The receptors here all came from a girl aged 2-10 years with congenital amegakaryocytic thrombocytopenia, due to receive a stem cell transplant. Both conserved end residues are part of each CDR3. The order of the fields is clone size, V gene, D gene, J gene, CDR3 protein, CDR3 DNA. A D gene is named only where the DNA matches it firmly. Expanded clones get a size class; other rows say once, few or many, or leave the size out.

clone size: NA
V gene: TRBV3-1
D gene: NA
J gene: TRBJ2-3
CDR3 protein: CASSPSYGDTSTDTQYF
CDR3 DNA: TGTGCCAGCAGCCCGTCCTACGGGGATACTAGCACAGATACGCAGTATTTT

clone size: few
V gene: TRBV5-6
D gene: NA
J gene: TRBJ2-1
CDR3 protein: CASSMDAEYNEQFF
CDR3 DNA: TGTGCCAGCAGCATGGACGCCGAATACAATGAGCAGTTCTTC

clone size: NA
V gene: TRBV20-1
D gene: NA
J gene: TRBJ2-3
CDR3 protein: CSASSSVPGWGQYF
CDR3 DNA: TGCAGTGCTAGTTCATCCGTCCCTGGCTGGGGGCAGTATTTT

clone size: many
V gene: TRBV5-1
D gene: NA
J gene: TRBJ1-1
CDR3 protein: CASSLHDSLNTEAFF
CDR3 DNA: TGCGCCAGCAGCCTCCATGACAGCTTGAACACTGAAGCTTTCTTT

clone size: few
V gene: TRBV5-1
D gene: TRBD2
J gene: TRBJ2-7
CDR3 protein: CASSFGTSGSRGSYEQYF
CDR3 DNA: TGCGCCAGCAGCTTCGGGACTAGCGGGAGTCGGGGCTCCTACGAGCAGTACTTC

clone size: many
V gene: TRBV20-1
D gene: NA
J gene: TRBJ1-1
CDR3 protein: CSAEGLGTEAFF
CDR3 DNA: TGCAGTGCCGAAGGTCTGGGGACTGAAGCTTTCTTT

clone size: few
V gene: TRBV20-1
D gene: TRBD1
J gene: TRBJ2-5
CDR3 protein: CSARVAGQVETQYF
CDR3 DNA: TGCAGTGCTAGAGTGGCGGGACAGGTAGAGACCCAGTACTTC

clone size: many
V gene: TRBV6-5
D gene: NA
J gene: TRBJ1-2
CDR3 protein: CASSLLLTPNYGYTF
CDR3 DNA: TGTGCCAGCAGCCTCCTCCTGACGCCTAACTATGGCTACACCTTC

clone size: NA
V gene: TRBV7-2
D gene: NA
J gene: TRBJ2-7
CDR3 protein: CASSGLQLGEQYF
CDR3 DNA: TGTGCCAGCAGCGGACTGCAACTCGGCGAGCAGTACTTC

clone size: many
V gene: TRBV5-1
D gene: NA
J gene: TRBJ1-2
CDR3 protein: CASSLNRHYGYTF
CDR3 DNA: TGCGCCAGCAGCTTGAACAGACACTATGGCTACACCTTC

clone size: many
V gene: TRBV5-1
D gene: NA
J gene: TRBJ2-4
CDR3 protein: CASSLSAKNIQYF
CDR3 DNA: TGCGCCAGCAGCTTATCAGCCAAAAACATTCAGTACTTC

clone size: NA
V gene: TRBV20-1
D gene: NA
J gene: TRBJ1-1
CDR3 protein: CSASSGIGNTEAFF
CDR3 DNA: TGCAGTGCTAGTAGCGGGATTGGGAACACTGAAGCTTTCTTT

clone size: few
V gene: TRBV28
D gene: TRBD2
J gene: TRBJ2-3
CDR3 protein: CASSSPGLAGGPDTQYF
CDR3 DNA: TGTGCCAGCAGTTCTCCTGGACTAGCGGGAGGGCCAGATACGCAGTATTTT

clone size: few
V gene: TRBV20-1
D gene: NA
J gene: TRBJ2-3
CDR3 protein: CSAPGVRGPDTQYF
CDR3 DNA: TGCAGTGCTCCGGGTGTTAGAGGACCAGATACGCAGTATTTT

clone size: few
V gene: TRBV7-6
D gene: NA
J gene: TRBJ1-1
CDR3 protein: CASSLAPGSGTEAFF
CDR3 DNA: TGTGCCAGCAGCTTAGCGCCAGGGTCGGGCACTGAAGCTTTCTTT

clone size: many
V gene: TRBV27
D gene: NA
J gene: TRBJ2-7
CDR3 protein: CASSLDNGPLYEQYF
CDR3 DNA: TGTGCCAGCAGTTTGGACAATGGACCCCTCTACGAGCAGTACTTC

clone size: few
V gene: TRBV19
D gene: TRBD2
J gene: TRBJ2-3
CDR3 protein: CASRSPGLAGGSTDTQYF
CDR3 DNA: TGTGCCAGTAGATCACCGGGACTAGCGGGAGGAAGCACAGATACGCAGTATTTT

clone size: many
V gene: TRBV15
D gene: NA
J gene: TRBJ1-2
CDR3 protein: CATSRGQDDGYTF
CDR3 DNA: TGTGCCACCAGCAGAGGACAGGACGATGGCTACACCTTC

clone size: NA
V gene: TRBV3-1
D gene: NA
J gene: TRBJ2-5
CDR3 protein: CTSSLGGGTGVAHETQYF
CDR3 DNA: TGTACCAGCAGTTTGGGTGGAGGGACGGGAGTGGCACACGAGACCCAGTACTTC

clone size: NA
V gene: TRBV20-1
D gene: TRBD2
J gene: TRBJ2-7
CDR3 protein: CSARSGTSGSGQYF
CDR3 DNA: TGCAGTGCTAGGAGCGGGACTAGCGGGAGCGGGCAGTACTTC